This record concerns one T cell receptor beta chain sequence. Its antigen is not identified. At sampling all donors were nominally healthy, likely with unrecorded immune exposures. The V end lost 4 bases, the J end lost 3 bases, and 9 bases lay between the germline ends. The CDR3 contains 14 residues. The germline gives CDR1 MGHRA, CDR2 YSYEKL. The data belong to a study of cytomegalovirus exposure and HLA in healthy donors. Study conclusions and caveats: Sequencing depth across donors, presence/absence analyses assumed, was roughly uniform. There were about 160 TCR beta chains listed as cytomegalovirus-associated. High sensitivity and specificity were reportedly achieved when the classifier diagnosed cytomegalovirus status.

The PCR made use of 60 Vbeta and 13 Jbeta primers. Here immunoSEQ multiplex PCR was the method, and the copy in TCRdb shows in-frame clones only, minus some. The sample shows about 190,000 clones, roughly 77% of them seen only once. The rearrangement joins TRBV4-1 to TRBJ2-2; D not resolved. The specimen sequenced was PBMCs. This sequence was found in a man aged 25-40 years in good health and CMV-seropositive. CDR3 sequence reads: CASSRTRDTGELFF. CDR3 sequence (DNA): TGCGCCAGCAGCCGTACCCGAGACACCGGGGAGCTGTTTTTT.